The next 3 T cell receptor beta chains were all read from a single sample in a study of T-cell reconstitution after alpha-beta-depleted transplantation in children. It was with unique molecular identifiers that the TCRbeta library was prepared. TCRdb re-called the PCR reads with MiXCR, one entry per CDR3 protein. The data hold roughly 170,000 distinct CDR3 sequences, with roughly 6.8% observed a single time. This specimen was PBMCs from the stem cell graft donor, taken from the stem cell graft. The source is a human donor who donated a stem cell graft to a child with Wiskott-Aldrich syndrome.

This chain uses TRBV11-2 with TRBJ2-3; D is possibly TRBD2 (5 bases). The CDR3 spans 17 residues. The germline V gene has CDR1 SGHAT and CDR2 FQNNGV. Trimming pared 3 bases from V and 0 bases from J, leaving 16 bases between. The CDR3 bases are TGTGCCAGCAGCTTGGGATCGGCGGGCCTAAGCACAGATACGCAGTATTTT. Translated: CASSLGSAGLSTDTQYF.

This clonotype has a count of ten or more. The chain couples TRBV20-1 to TRBJ1-2; no definite D call. Germline values: CDR1 DFQATT, CDR2 SNEGSKA (reference sequence). The V gene lost 0 bases and the J gene lost 8 bases, with 10 bases spanning the gap. The CDR3 covers 12 residues. The CDR3 DNA reads as TGCAGTGCTAGAGACCTGGGAAGCGGCTACACCTTC. This sequence encodes CSARDLGSGYTF.

This clonotype was counted at least ten times. This chain uses TRBV20-1 with TRBJ2-7, with D possibly TRBD2 on 6 matching bases. Germline V gene lookup returns CDR1 DFQATT and CDR2 SNEGSKA (reference sequence). The germline V and J ends were trimmed by 2 bases and 6 bases, with 17 bases remaining between them. The CDR3 covers 14 residues. The CDR3 loop is CSARPSGLKGEQYF. The CDR3 nucleotides are TGCAGTGCTAGACCCAGCGGGTTAAAAGGCGAGCAGTACTTC.